This entry lists 29 T cell receptor beta chains sequenced from one sample in a study of CD8+CD57+ T cells in acquired aplastic anemia. CDR3 and TCR beta VDJ profiling relied on a genomic DNA template. TCRdb called the reads again in MiXCR, with one record for every CDR3 protein. The sample holds some 200,000 distinct CDR3 sequences; 30% to 40% are singletons and the top ten take roughly 1.1%. Sequenced: sorted CD4+, CD8+, or CD8+CD57+ T cells (not recorded which) from PBMCs. These receptor sequences come from a human donor in good health, serving as a control.

The rearrangement links TRBV24-1 to TRBJ2-6, with D tentatively TRBD1 (5 bases). The CDR3 loop spans 14 amino acids. Between the trimmed V and J ends, which lost 5 bases and 3 bases, there was a span of 7 bases. Germline assignment: CDR1 KGHDR and CDR2 SFDVKD. Written as DNA, the CDR3 is TGTGCCACCAGTGTAGGGGTTGGGGCCAACGTCCTGACTTTC. Translated, it gives CATSVGVGANVLTF.

This clonotype was seen at least ten times. This rearrangement joins TRBV2 to TRBJ1-5, with D uncertain. Trimming pared 5 bases from V and 2 bases from J, leaving 10 bases between. The CDR3 covers 14 residues. Germline V gene data show CDR1 as SNHLY and CDR2 as FYNNEI. The CDR3 DNA sequence: TGTGCCAGCAGTCTGAGGAGGGGCAATCAGCCCCAGCATTTT. Translated, it gives CASSLRRGNQPQHF.

As for this clonotype: A junction end diverges from the germline sequence, so it may reflect a read error. J is TRBJ2-3 and V is TRBV7-3, with unresolved D. Germline-derived CDR1 and CDR2 are SGHTA and FQGTGA. The CDR3 totals 13 residues. The CDR3 loop reads CASGLVNTDTQYF. The CDR3, as DNA: TGTGCCAGCGGCTTAGTGAACACAGATACGCAGTATTTT.

This clonotype was recorded at least ten times. This chain uses TRBV24-1 with TRBJ1-3; 9 bases map to TRBD1. J lost 3 bases, V lost 2 bases, and 13 bases had no gene match. In germline, CDR1 is KGHDR, CDR2 SFDVKD. The CDR3 has 19 amino acids. The CDR3, as DNA: TGTGCCACCAGTGATTGCTTATCCCGGGACAGGGTGGGTGGAAACACCATATATTTT. Its protein product is CATSDCLSRDRVGGNTIYF.

In the case of this clonotype: This may be a read error: a much more frequent sequence differs by one nucleotide. A read error is likely, as this CDR3 ends without the conserved phenylalanine or tryptophan. No DNA is shown, since the ends of the CDR3 on it are uncertain; the CDR3 is the one TCRdb lists. The chain links TRBV19 to TRBJ1-2. Counting both end residues, the CDR3 totals 12 amino acids. Germline CDR1 is LNHDA and CDR2 is SQIVND (reference sequence). The CDR3: CASSFPFTGPSS.

This clonotype was counted between two and nine times. The CDR3 spells CASSPTWGGADTQYF. The CDR3 nucleotides read TGTGCCAGCAGTCCAACTTGGGGGGGGGCAGATACGCAGTATTTT. The chain employs TRBV6-4 and TRBJ2-3; 7 bases match TRBD2. Germline V gene sequence: CDR1 MRHNA, CDR2 SNTAGT. V was pared by 5 bases and J by 4 bases, with 9 bases of the junction left unmatched. The CDR3 runs 15 residues.

This chain links TRBV5-1 with TRBJ2-7; D is possibly TRBD1 (6 bases). Trimming removed 2 bases at V and 5 bases at J, with 11 bases between. Germline loops: CDR1 SGHRS, CDR2 YFSETQ. This CDR3 region has 13 residues. The CDR3, as DNA: TGCGCCAGCAGCTTATACAGGGATAACGAGCAGTACTTC. Protein product: CASSLYRDNEQYF.

The chain carries TRBV15 and TRBJ2-1; the D gene is possibly TRBD1 (6 bases). Trimming pared 3 bases from V and 3 bases from J, leaving 18 bases between. Germline CDR1 and CDR2: LNHNV and YYDKDF (reference sequence). The CDR3 length is 17 residues. The CDR3 region is CATSSLEPQGVYNEQFF. The CDR3 bases are TGTGCCACCAGCAGTCTAGAACCACAGGGAGTCTACAATGAGCAGTTCTTC.

This clonotype came up many times. The J gene is TRBJ2-1, the V gene TRBV20-1; no reliable D call. Germline CDR1 and CDR2: DFQATT and SNEGSKA (reference sequence). The CDR3 spans 13 residues. Trimming left V 6 bases short and J 3 bases short, with 12 bases between. The chain's CDR3 is CSARPGNYNEQFF. DNA of the CDR3: TGCAGTGCCAGACCGGGTAACTACAATGAGCAGTTCTTC.

This clonotype was detected a few times. The chain is built from TRBV6-1 and TRBJ2-5, with D perhaps TRBD2 (6 bases). The V gene lost 8 bases and the J gene lost 3 bases, with 13 bases spanning the gap. This CDR3 spans 13 amino acids. CDR1 and CDR2 (germline): MNHNS, SASEGT. The CDR3 bases are TGTGCCAGCGCTCTCGGAGGGAAAGAGACCCAGTACTTC. Translation: CASALGGKETQYF.

This clonotype turned up a few times. The chain carries TRBV3-1 and TRBJ1-1; weak D call: TRBD1 (5 bases). This CDR3 contains 14 residues. CDR1 and CDR2 (germline): LGHDT, YNNKEL (reference sequence). V was clipped by 2 bases and J by 4 bases, with 11 bases between them. CDR3 bases: TGTGCCAGCAGCCAAAATTACGACAGCACTGAAGCTTTCTTT. It translates to CASSQNYDSTEAFF.

The sample holds many counts of this clonotype. The J gene is TRBJ2-1, the V gene TRBV7-9, with no clear D. Germline V lookup: CDR1 SEHNR, CDR2 FQNEAQ (reference sequence). CDR3 length equals 15 residues. Trimming cost V 2 bases and J 3 bases, with 11 bases left between them. CDR3 amino acids: CASSLLPNHYNEQFF. In nucleotides, the CDR3 is TGTGCCAGCAGCTTACTACCCAACCACTACAATGAGCAGTTCTTC.

Here the CDR3 reads CASSLGGGLDQPQHF. The CDR3 nucleotides read TGTGCCAGCAGCTTGGGTGGGGGGCTGGATCAGCCCCAGCATTTT. The chain has TRBV5-4 and TRBJ1-5; D might be TRBD1 (6 bases). Trimming cost V 0 bases and J 5 bases, with 12 bases left between them. Germline assignment: CDR1 SGHNT and CDR2 YYREEE (reference sequence). The length of the CDR3 is 15 residues.

The chain carries TRBV29-1 and TRBJ1-3; TRBD1 might be the D (6 bases). The CDR3 length is 13 residues. CDR1 SQVTM and CDR2 ANQGSEA come from the germline V gene. V was cut by 8 bases and J by 0 bases, with 11 bases left in between. The CDR3 reads CSIQQGSGNTIYF. The CDR3 bases are TGCAGCATCCAACAGGGCTCTGGAAACACCATATATTTT.

The chain carries TRBV25-1 and TRBJ2-1; D gene unclear. V lost 8 bases and J lost 2, with 7 bases in between. The CDR3 totals 12 residues. Germline V gene data show CDR1 as MGHDK and CDR2 as SYGVNS. CDR3 nucleotides: TGTGCCAGCTCACCACCCTACAATGAGCAGTTCTTC. It translates to CASSPPYNEQFF.

This clonotype was detected only once. Germline is not matched at one junction end, which may reflect a read error. Here the CDR3 DNA reads TGTGCCAGCAGTATGGGAGCGACAGCTGGTGCTTTCTTT. Its translation: CASSMGATAGAFF. This rearrangement joins TRBV19 to TRBJ1-1; D may be TRBD1 (5 bases). The CDR3 loop spans 13 amino acids. CDR1 LNHDA and CDR2 SQIVND come from the germline V gene (reference sequence).

This clonotype was seen repeatedly, ten times or more. V usage is TRBV11-2 and J usage is TRBJ2-7; a weak D match, TRBD2 (5 bases). Trimming pared 1 base from V and 6 bases from J, leaving 16 bases between. The germline V gene has CDR1 SGHAT and CDR2 FQNNGV. The CDR3 extends over 15 amino acids. The CDR3 DNA reads TGTGCCAGCAGCTTAGTCGGTTCGACCGGGGTCGAGCAGTACTTC. It encodes CASSLVGSTGVEQYF.

The gene calls are TRBV20-1 and TRBJ2-3, with 13 bases fitting TRBD2. The germline gives CDR1 DFQATT, CDR2 SNEGSKA (reference sequence). The CDR3 length is 17 residues. V gave up 5 bases and J gave up 2 bases; unmatched junction bases: 10. CDR3 coding DNA: TGCAGTGCTTGCAGACTAGCGGGGGGCGTTGTCACAGATACGCAGTATTTT. This encodes CSACRLAGGVVTDTQYF.

Many counts were recorded for this clonotype. The chain links TRBV10-2 to TRBJ1-1; D perhaps matches TRBD1 (6 bases). V gave up 4 bases and J gave up 6 bases, with 12 bases separating them. CDR1 is WSHSY, CDR2 SAAADI, per germline. This CDR3 is built from 13 residues. CDR3 protein: CASSVYRAAEAFF. In nucleotides, the CDR3 is TGCGCCAGCAGTGTTTACAGGGCCGCTGAAGCTTTCTTT.

To note about this clonotype: Possible read error: a much larger clone is one base away. The chain joins TRBV7-2 to TRBJ1-2, with a possible D match to TRBD1 (6 bases). CDR3 length: 14 residues. V dropped 8 bases and J dropped 1 base, with 14 bases sitting between them. Germline CDR1 and CDR2: SGHTA and FQGNSA. CDR3 bases: TGTGCCAGCGGCCCGGACAGTTTTAACTATGGCTACACCTTC. This codes for CASGPDSFNYGYTF.

This clonotype showed up many times. The chain uses TRBV7-3 and TRBJ1-2; possibly TRBD1 for D (5 bases). Germline lookup yields CDR1 SGHTA and CDR2 FQGTGA. Trimming stripped 5 bases from V and 6 bases from J, with 16 bases between. The CDR3 spans 14 residues. The CDR3 spells CASSPGAGPNGYTF. The CDR3 DNA sequence: TGTGCCAGCAGCCCTGGGGCGGGGCCAAATGGCTACACCTTC.

This clonotype was seen ten or more times. The chain combines TRBV5-1 with TRBJ2-7; 9 nucleotides align to TRBD1. The germline CDR1 and CDR2 sequences are SGHRS and YFSETQ. This CDR3 contains 16 residues. V shed 0 bases and J 0 bases; nucleotides not matched to a gene: 4. CDR3 loop: CASSLVGGQGSYEQYF. In DNA form, the CDR3 reads TGCGCCAGCAGCTTGGTGGGGGGACAGGGCTCCTACGAGCAGTACTTC.

Ten or more counts support this clonotype. The chain employs TRBV7-9 and TRBJ1-4; perhaps TRBD1 as D (5 bases). Germline CDR1 reads SEHNR; CDR2 reads FQNEAQ (reference sequence). Trimming took 2 bases from V and 9 from J, leaving 13 bases between them. The CDR3 has 14 residues. The CDR3 sequence: CASSLLGTGQKLFF. In nucleotides, the CDR3 is TGTGCCAGCAGCTTACTGGGGACGGGACAAAAACTGTTTTTT.

As concerns this clonotype: One base away lies a much larger clone, so this may be a sequencing read error. The rearrangement uses TRBV20-1 and TRBJ2-1, with no clear D. The CDR3 totals 13 residues. The V gene's germline CDR1 is DFQATT and CDR2 SNEGSKA (reference sequence). The CDR3 sequence: CSARKSSYNEQLF. The CDR3 DNA reads as TGCAGTGCTAGAAAAAGCTCGTACAATGAGCAGCTCTTC.

This clonotype has ten or more counts. J is TRBJ1-2 and V is TRBV20-1; D gene uncertain. Germline V lookup: CDR1 DFQATT, CDR2 SNEGSKA (reference sequence). V was trimmed by 1 base and J by 4 bases, leaving 13 bases between them. The CDR3 has 14 residues. CDR3 nucleotides: TGCAGTGCTAGAGCTGGTGAGAGAGCCTATGGCTACACCTTC. Protein: CSARAGERAYGYTF.

The rearrangement links TRBV11-1 to TRBJ2-7; 8 nucleotides match TRBD1. The J segment lost 0 bases and the V segment lost 8 bases, leaving 9 bases of the junction unmatched. The length of the CDR3 is 15 residues. The germline CDR1 and CDR2 sequences are SGHAT and FQDESV (reference sequence). The CDR3 loop reads CASSPSGQGSYEQYF. CDR3 bases: TGTGCCAGCTCACCCTCCGGACAGGGCTCCTACGAGCAGTACTTC.

This clonotype came up a few times. The chain joins TRBV5-1 to TRBJ1-5; 9 nucleotides align to TRBD1. The CDR3 has 15 residues. V was clipped by 3 bases and J by 5 bases; unmatched bases: 6. Germline-derived CDR1 and CDR2 are SGHRS and YFSETQ. The CDR3 sequence is CASSSGTGRDQPQHF. Written as DNA, the CDR3 is TGCGCCAGCAGCTCCGGGACAGGGCGTGATCAGCCCCAGCATTTT.

This clonotype was counted a few times. The chain carries TRBV18 and TRBJ2-3, with 7 bases that match TRBD1. This CDR3 is built from 13 residues. Germline V gene data show CDR1 as KGHSH and CDR2 as LQKENI. V gave up 5 bases and J gave up 5 bases; unmatched junction bases: 4. The CDR3: CASSTTGQDTQYF. The CDR3 DNA reads TGTGCCAGCTCAACGACAGGGCAAGATACGCAGTATTTT.

In this sample, this clonotype turned up many times. The chain employs TRBV14 and TRBJ1-2, with 7 bases that match TRBD1. This CDR3 region has 15 residues. J gave up 8 bases and V 0 bases, and 9 bases lay outside the gene matches. The germline CDR1 and CDR2 sequences are SGHDN and FVKESK. The CDR3 here is CASSQDERQGGGYTF. The CDR3 coding sequence is TGTGCCAGCAGCCAAGATGAGCGCCAGGGGGGAGGCTACACCTTC. Complete variable domain (other parts from reference TRBV14 and TRBJ1-2): EAGVTQFPSHSVIEKGQTVTLRCDPISGHDNLYWYRRVMGKEIKFLLHFVKESKQDESGMPNNRFLAERTGGTYSTLKVQPAELEDSGVYFCASSQDERQGGGYTFGSGTRLTVV.